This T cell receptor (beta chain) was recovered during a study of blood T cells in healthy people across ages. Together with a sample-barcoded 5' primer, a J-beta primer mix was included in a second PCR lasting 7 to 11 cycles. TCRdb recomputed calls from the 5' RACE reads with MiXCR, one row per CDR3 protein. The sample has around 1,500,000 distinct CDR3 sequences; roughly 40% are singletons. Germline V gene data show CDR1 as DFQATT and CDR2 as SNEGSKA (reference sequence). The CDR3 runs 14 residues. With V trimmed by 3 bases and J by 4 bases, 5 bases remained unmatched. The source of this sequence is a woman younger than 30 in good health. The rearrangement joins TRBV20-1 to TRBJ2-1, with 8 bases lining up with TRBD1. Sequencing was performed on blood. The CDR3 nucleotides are TGCAGTGCTAGGGGGGACAGGAGGTACAATGAGCAGTTCTTC. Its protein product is CSARGDRRYNEQFF.